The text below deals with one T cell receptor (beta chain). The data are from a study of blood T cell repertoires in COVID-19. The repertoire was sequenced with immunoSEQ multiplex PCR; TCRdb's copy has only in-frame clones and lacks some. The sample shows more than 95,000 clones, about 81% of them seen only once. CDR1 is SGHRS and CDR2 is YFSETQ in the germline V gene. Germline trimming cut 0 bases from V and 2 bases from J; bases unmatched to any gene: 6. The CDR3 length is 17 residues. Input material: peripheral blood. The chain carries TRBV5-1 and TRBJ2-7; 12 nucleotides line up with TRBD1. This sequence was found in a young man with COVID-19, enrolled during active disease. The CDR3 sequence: CASSLGDRGLNPYEQYF. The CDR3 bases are TGCGCCAGCAGCTTGGGGGACAGGGGGCTGAATCCCTACGAGCAGTACTTC.